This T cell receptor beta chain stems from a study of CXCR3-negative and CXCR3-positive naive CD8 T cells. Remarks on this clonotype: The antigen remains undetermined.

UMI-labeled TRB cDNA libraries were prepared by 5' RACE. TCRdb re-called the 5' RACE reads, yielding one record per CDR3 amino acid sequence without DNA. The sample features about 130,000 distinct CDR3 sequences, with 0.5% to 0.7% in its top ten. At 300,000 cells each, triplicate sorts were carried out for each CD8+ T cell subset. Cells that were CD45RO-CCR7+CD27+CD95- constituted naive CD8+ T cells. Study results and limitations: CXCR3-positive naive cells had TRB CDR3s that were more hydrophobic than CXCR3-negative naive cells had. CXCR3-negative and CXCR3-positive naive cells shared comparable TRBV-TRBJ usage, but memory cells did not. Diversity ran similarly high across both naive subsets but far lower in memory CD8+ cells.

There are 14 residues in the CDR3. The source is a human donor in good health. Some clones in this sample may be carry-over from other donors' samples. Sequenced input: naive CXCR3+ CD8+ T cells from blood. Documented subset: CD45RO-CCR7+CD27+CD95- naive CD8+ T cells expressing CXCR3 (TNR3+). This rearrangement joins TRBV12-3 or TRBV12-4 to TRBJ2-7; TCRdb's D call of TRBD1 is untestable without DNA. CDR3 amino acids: CASSPGGLSYEQYF.